This T cell receptor (beta chain) was sequenced for a study of T cells in Graves' hyperthyroidism and ophthalmopathy. Study-wide findings and caveats: Appearing also in blood were most of the thyroid clonotypes expanded above 0.001. Median prediction lead before ophthalmopathy onset was 5.5 to 7 months with the model.

The germline gives CDR1 MGHDK, CDR2 SYGVNS. The CDR3 has 13 residues. Regarding this clonotype: Its antigen is as yet unknown. A read error is possible here, since a much larger clone lies one base away.

Based on clinical symptoms, serum thyroxine and TRAb, thyroid ultrasound and orbital computed tomography, diagnoses were reached. RNA transcripts were the template for amplifying TCR beta CDR3 regions. TCR CDR3 underwent first-round RT-PCR with the HTBI primer set. From the multiplex PCR reads, TCRdb called clonotypes with MiXCR, one entry per CDR3 protein. The data show some 510,000 distinct CDR3 sequences, around 45% seen once. This clonotype originated in a woman aged 18-29 years with Graves' hyperthyroidism. V usage is TRBV25-1 and J usage is TRBJ1-5; the D is unclear. The sample comprised peripheral blood or thyroid tissue (not recorded which). Written as DNA, the CDR3 is TGTGCCGGCAGTGAATCCGGGAATCAGCCCCAGCATTTT. It encodes CAGSESGNQPQHF.